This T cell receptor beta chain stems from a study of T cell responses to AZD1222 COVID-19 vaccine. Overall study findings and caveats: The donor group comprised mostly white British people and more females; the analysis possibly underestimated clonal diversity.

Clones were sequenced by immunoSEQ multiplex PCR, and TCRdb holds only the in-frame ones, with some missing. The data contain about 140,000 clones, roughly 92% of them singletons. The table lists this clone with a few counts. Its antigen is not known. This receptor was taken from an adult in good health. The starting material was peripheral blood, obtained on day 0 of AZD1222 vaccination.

CDR3 amino acids: CASSVKGRPDYGYTF. For the CDR3, the DNA is TGTGCCAGCAGCGTAAAAGGGAGGCCCGACTATGGCTACACCTTC. The chain carries TRBV9 and TRBJ1-2, with unresolved D. The germline CDR1 and CDR2 sequences are SGDLS and YYNGEE. With 1 base removed from V and 3 bases from J, the gap between germline ends came to 13 bases. This CDR3 spans 15 amino acids.